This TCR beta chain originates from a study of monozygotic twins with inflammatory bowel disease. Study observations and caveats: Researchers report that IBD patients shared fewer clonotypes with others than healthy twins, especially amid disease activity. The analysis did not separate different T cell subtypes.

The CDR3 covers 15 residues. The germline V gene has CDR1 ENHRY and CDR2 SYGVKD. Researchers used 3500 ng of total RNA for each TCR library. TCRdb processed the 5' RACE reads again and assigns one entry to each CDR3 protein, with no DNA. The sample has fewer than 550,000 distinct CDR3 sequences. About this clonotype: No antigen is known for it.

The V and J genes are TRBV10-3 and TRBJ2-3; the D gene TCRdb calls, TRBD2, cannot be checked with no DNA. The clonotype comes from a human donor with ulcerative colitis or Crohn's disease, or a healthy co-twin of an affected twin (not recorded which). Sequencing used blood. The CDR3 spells CATAQLAGGTDTQYF.